The source of this TCR beta chain is a study of shared clonotypes between healthy human individuals. Whole-study context: Plates per donor: three CD4 naive, three CD4 memory, two CD8 naive, one CD8 memory.

Turning to this clone: What it binds is not known.

Some clones are missing from TCRdb's copy, which holds only in-frame ones; the method was immunoSEQ multiplex PCR. This table holds millions of clones, more than 90% found once. Study-level results: Generation probability values for non-shared clonotypes were lower than those for clonotypes shared by all four donors.

V was shortened by 4 bases and J by 2 bases, with 12 bases between the two germline ends. Germline V gene sequence: CDR1 ENHRY, CDR2 SYGVKD. The CDR3 has 15 residues. The gene calls are TRBV10-3 and TRBJ1-3; D remains ambiguous. The material sequenced was naive CD4+ T cells sorted from blood. Subset: CD45RA+ positively selected. This TCR came from a man aged 18 to 29 in good health. The CDR3 bases are TGTGCCATCAGTGCGTCACCCTACCCTGGAAACACCATATATTTT. Protein product: CAISASPYPGNTIYF.